A selection of T cell receptor beta chains follows, all from one sample in a study of T cell repertoires in cytomegalovirus infection. TCRdb re-analysed the reads in MiXCR, keeping a single row per CDR3 protein. The table has 150,000 to 200,000 distinct CDR3 sequences, about 30% seen once. Input material: PBMCs. These receptors were taken from a human donor in good health (CMV status not recorded). Some clones in this sample may be carry-over from other donors' samples. Both conserved end residues are part of each CDR3. D genes are given only for firm matches. Size is stated for part of the rows, as once, few or many counts, or as a class when the clone is expanded.

>TRBJ1-1|many|TRBD1|TRBV7-2
TGTGCCAGCAGCCGAAAAGGGCAGGGGGACACTGAAGCTTTCTTT
CASSRKGQGDTEAFF
>TRBJ2-2|.|TRBD1|TRBV7-3
TGTGCCAGCAGCTTAAACCCGACAGGGGTCAACGGGGAGCTGTTTTTT
CASSLNPTGVNGELFF
>TRBJ2-5|few|TRBD2|TRBV12-3/TRBV12-4
TGTGCCAGCAGCCCCCCAGGAGCGGGGGGCAACCAAGAGACCCAGTACTTC
CASSPPGAGGNQETQYF
>TRBJ2-3|.|.|TRBV20-1
TGCAGTGCTAGCCGAGCAGATACGCAGTATTTT
CSASRADTQYF
>TRBJ2-3|many|.|TRBV7-2
TGTGCCAGCAGCTTCTTGGGCCCTGCTGGAGTGACAGATACGCAGTATTTT
CASSFLGPAGVTDTQYF
>TRBJ1-1|few|.|TRBV7-2
TGTGCCAGCAGCTTCCTCCCCGGGCAACCCACTGAAGCTTTCTTT
CASSFLPGQPTEAFF
>TRBJ2-2|.|.|TRBV30
TGTGCCTGGAGACAGGGAATAAACACCGGGGAGCTGTTTTTT
CAWRQGINTGELFF
>TRBJ1-2|few|.|TRBV6-5
TGTGCCAGCAGCTCCTCGATTCCCGCGGGCAGCTACACCTTC
CASSSSIPAGSYTF
>TRBJ1-2|.|.|TRBV9
TGTGCCAGCAGCCCCCTGGGGTCGAACTATGGCTACACCTTC
CASSPLGSNYGYTF
>TRBJ1-5|many|.|TRBV7-2
TGTGCCAGCAGCTTAGCGAGGGAAAATCAGCCCCAGCATTTT
CASSLARENQPQHF
>TRBJ1-6|few|.|TRBV7-2
TGTGCCAGCAGCCTGGAAAGGAGTTTTAATTCACCCCTCCACTTT
CASSLERSFNSPLHF
>TRBJ1-2|.|.|TRBV7-3
TGTGCCAGCAGCTTAGACGCCCAGGGGAACTATGGCTACACCTTC
CASSLDAQGNYGYTF
>TRBJ2-7|.|.|TRBV7-9
TGTGCCAGCAGCTCTTCGACAGTCCCCTCCTACGAGCAGTACTTC
CASSSSTVPSYEQYF
>TRBJ2-1|few|.|TRBV7-2
TGTGCCAGCAGCTTAGTAGGGTTTGGTACCTACAATGAGCAGTTCTTC
CASSLVGFGTYNEQFF
>TRBJ1-4|.|.|TRBV10-2
TGCGCCAGCAGCGACCGAGCAACTAATGAAAAACTGTTTTTT
CASSDRATNEKLFF
>TRBJ2-2|.|TRBD2|TRBV6-6
TGTGCCAGCAGTTACCCCGCGGGGGGATCCGGGCCGGACTACACCGGGGAGCTGTTTTTT
CASSYPAGGSGPDYTGELFF
>TRBJ2-3|.|TRBD2|TRBV7-9
TGTGCTAGCAGCGCGGGACTAGCTCAGGCAGATACGCAGTATTTT
CASSAGLAQADTQYF
>TRBJ1-1|.|.|TRBV19
TGTGCCAGTAGCCACTCTCAACGGTCGGCGAAGCGCTCTGAAGCTTTCTTT
CASSHSQRSAKRSEAFF
>TRBJ2-3|.|.|TRBV7-3
TGTGCCAGCAGCTTAAGCGGTCGCACAGATACGCAGTATTTT
CASSLSGRTDTQYF
>TRBJ1-2|.|.|TRBV6-1
TGTGCCAGCAGTGAAGCCCCCCTAGGCTATGGCTACACCTTC
CASSEAPLGYGYTF
>TRBJ2-2|.|.|TRBV20-1
TGCAGTGCTAGAGACTTACTACAGGGTAACACCGGGGAGCTGTTTTTT
CSARDLLQGNTGELFF
>TRBJ1-2|.|TRBD1|TRBV20-1
TGCAGTGCTTTGGGACAGGAGCGGGGCTATGGCTACACCTTC
CSALGQERGYGYTF
>TRBJ1-1|.|TRBD1|TRBV5-1
TGCGCCAGCAGCTCGAATTACAGGGGAACTGAAGCTTTCTTT
CASSSNYRGTEAFF
>TRBJ2-2|few|TRBD1|TRBV7-3
TGTGCCAGCAGCTCGACAATGGACAGGGGGCGAACCGGGGAGCTGTTTTTT
CASSSTMDRGRTGELFF
>TRBJ2-3|.|.|TRBV15
TGTGCCACCAGCAGAGATCAAGGGGGAATAGATACGCAGTATTTT
CATSRDQGGIDTQYF
>TRBJ1-5|.|.|TRBV5-5
TGTGCCAGCAGCTTGGGTGAAGGGGTTACTCAGCCCCAGCATTTT
CASSLGEGVTQPQHF
>TRBJ1-6|few|.|TRBV6-1
TGTGCCAGCAGTTGGAACCACAGGGATAATTCACCCCTCCACTTT
CASSWNHRDNSPLHF
>TRBJ2-3|few|.|TRBV7-2
TGTGCCAGCAGTCCACCGAGGGATACGCAGTATTTT
CASSPPRDTQYF
>TRBJ1-5|.|.|TRBV6-1
TGTGCCAGCAGTGAAGCGGGGGGTAGCAATCAGCCCCAGCATTTT
CASSEAGGSNQPQHF
>TRBJ2-1|many|.|TRBV7-2
TGTGCCAGCAGCCTTCAACCGGGACCGTCCCCTAGGGAGCAGTTCTTC
CASSLQPGPSPREQFF
>TRBJ2-4|.|.|TRBV7-8
TGTGCCAGCAGCCTACCGGGAGAATCAACGAACATTCAGTACTTC
CASSLPGESTNIQYF
>TRBJ1-1|few|.|TRBV19
TGTGCCAGTAGGGCCCCAGGGACTGAAGCTTTCTTT
CASRAPGTEAFF